Below, 25 T cell receptor beta chains from the same sample are listed, as sequenced in a study of blood T cell repertoires in COVID-19. Clones were read by immunoSEQ multiplex PCR, and TCRdb kept only the in-frame ones, dropping some. The repertoire has 52,000 or so clones, 86% of them found once; the top ten carry about 2.5%. The source material was peripheral blood. The receptors derive from a man at least 80 years old with acute or convalescent COVID-19.

The chain links TRBV7-2 to TRBJ1-2; D is uncertain. V lost 5 bases and J lost 4, with 11 bases in between. CDR1 is SGHTA, CDR2 FQGNSA, per germline. The CDR3 is 13 amino acids. The CDR3 region has the DNA TGTGCCAGCAGCCCCGCCACGCGCTATGGCTACACCTTC. Translating gives CASSPATRYGYTF.

The chain combines TRBV11-3 with TRBJ2-3; D is ambiguous. V was shortened by 2 bases and J by 4 bases, with 10 bases between the two germline ends. Germline V gives CDR1 SGHNT, CDR2 YENEEA. This CDR3 region has 14 residues. CDR3 loop: CASSLTRFADTQYF. The CDR3 nucleotides are TGTGCCAGCAGCTTAACCCGGTTCGCAGATACGCAGTATTTT.

The chain carries TRBV12-3 or TRBV12-4 and TRBJ2-3; D is perhaps TRBD2 (6 bases). Trimming removed 0 bases from V and 8 bases from J, with 6 bases in between. This CDR3 is 12 amino acids long. In nucleotides, the CDR3 is TGTGCCAGCAGTTTAGCGCGGGGTACGCAGTATTTT. This gives the protein CASSLARGTQYF.

The V gene is TRBV29-1, the J gene TRBJ2-3; D perhaps matches TRBD2 (5 bases). V lost 2 bases and J lost 3, with 6 bases in between. From germline, CDR1 is SQVTM and CDR2 ANQGSEA. There are 12 residues in the CDR3. This chain's CDR3 is CSVETGTDTQYF. CDR3 bases: TGCAGCGTTGAAACGGGAACAGATACGCAGTATTTT.

This chain connects TRBV12-3 or TRBV12-4 to TRBJ1-2; D call uncertain. Trimming stripped 6 bases from V and 4 bases from J, with 9 bases between. This CDR3 region has 12 residues. The CDR3 bases are TGTGCCAGCAGCCCTGAGGGCTATGGCTACACCTTC. It encodes CASSPEGYGYTF.

V is TRBV4-3 and J is TRBJ1-1, with 9 bases lining up with TRBD1. Trimming at V came to 0 bases and at J to 4 bases, leaving 6 bases not matched to a gene. This CDR3 has 16 residues. Germline CDR1 reads LGHNA; CDR2 reads YSLEER. Written as DNA, the CDR3 is TGCGCCAGCAGCCAAGATTTGGGACAGGGCCGCACTGAAGCTTTCTTT. This codes for CASSQDLGQGRTEAFF.

The rearrangement links TRBV4-3 to TRBJ2-7; 8 positions agree with TRBD1. In germline, CDR1 is LGHNA, CDR2 YSLEER. Trimming cost V 3 bases and J 4 bases; bases outside gene matches: 14. The CDR3 runs to 17 residues. In nucleotides, the CDR3 is TGCGCCAGCAGCCAGGAACTAACAGGGGGTAAGGGTTACGAGCAGTACTTC. It encodes CASSQELTGGKGYEQYF.

The chain is built from TRBV6-2 or TRBV6-3 and TRBJ2-3; perhaps TRBD1 as D (6 bases). CDR3 length: 18 residues. Per germline, CDR1 MNHEY and CDR2 SVGEGT. Trimming took 2 bases from V and 6 from J, leaving 24 bases between them. CDR3 nucleotide sequence: TGTGCCAGCAGTTACGCGCCCGAGGACAGAGTCCAGATCGATACGCAGTATTTT. Protein sequence: CASSYAPEDRVQIDTQYF.

This chain uses TRBV7-3 with TRBJ2-3; 12 bases line up with TRBD2. In germline, CDR1 is SGHTA, CDR2 FQGTGA. This CDR3 comprises 18 residues. Trimming at V came to 1 base and at J to 1 base, leaving 6 bases not matched to a gene. The CDR3 protein is CASSLRPTSGGGTDTQYF. The CDR3 coding sequence is TGTGCCAGCAGCTTAAGGCCGACTAGCGGGGGTGGCACAGATACGCAGTATTTT.

The chain carries TRBV19 and TRBJ1-1, with D possibly TRBD1 on 6 matching bases. Germline CDR1 reads LNHDA; CDR2 reads SQIVND (reference sequence). The CDR3 is 14 amino acids. V was cut by 9 bases and J by 0 bases, with 14 bases left in between. The CDR3 loop is CASGGGYMNTEAFF. In nucleotides, the CDR3 is TGTGCCAGCGGTGGGGGCTACATGAACACTGAAGCTTTCTTT.

This chain connects TRBV6-2 or TRBV6-3 to TRBJ1-2, with 8 positions matching TRBD1. J lost 8 bases, V lost 7 bases, and 15 bases had no gene match. Germline CDR1 MNHEY, CDR2 SVGEGT. The CDR3 has 15 residues. In nucleotides, the CDR3 is TGTGCCAGCACCCCTACATTCAGGGGGCTAGAAGGCTACACCTTC. Translated, it gives CASTPTFRGLEGYTF.

V gene TRBV7-2 combines with J gene TRBJ2-3, with TRBD2 matching 10 bases. The CDR3 is made up of 16 amino acids. V shed 1 base and J 3 bases; nucleotides not matched to a gene: 4. Germline CDR1 is SGHTA and CDR2 is FQGNSA. CDR3 DNA: TGTGCCAGCAGCTTAGAGCGGGGGGGCGGGACAGATACGCAGTATTTT. Its protein is CASSLERGGGTDTQYF.

The chain employs TRBV11-2 and TRBJ2-1; TRBD2 aligns across 8 bases. V shed 6 bases, J shed 5 bases, and the junction held 9 bases outside the gene matches. CDR3 size: 15 residues. Germline CDR1 is SGHAT and CDR2 is FQNNGV. The CDR3 loop reads CASSYGGAGNNEQFF. As DNA, the CDR3 is TGTGCCAGCAGTTACGGGGGGGCCGGAAACAATGAGCAGTTCTTC. The full variable domain, in which reference TRBV11-2 and TRBJ2-1 provide the parts outside the CDR3, is EAGVAQSPRYKIIEKRQSVAFWCNPISGHATLYWYQQILGQGPKLLIQFQNNGVVDDSQLPKDRFSAERLKGVDSTLKIQPAKLEDSAVYLCASSYGGAGNNEQFFGPGTRLTVL.

The sample holds one count of this clone. The CDR3 sequence is CASSERGTSSGNTIYF. The CDR3 bases are TGTGCCAGCAGTGAGCGGGGGACGAGCTCTGGAAACACCATATATTTT. The J gene is TRBJ1-3, the V gene TRBV2; the D gene is possibly TRBD1 (5 bases). The CDR3 contains 16 residues. V was shortened by 3 bases and J by 0 bases, with 12 bases between the two germline ends. Per the germline V gene, CDR1 is SNHLY and CDR2 is FYNNEI.

This clone has just a few counts. J is TRBJ1-5 and V is TRBV10-3; unclear D gene. The germline V gene has CDR1 ENHRY and CDR2 SYGVKD. The CDR3 covers 13 residues. The germline V and J ends were trimmed by 6 bases and 0 bases, with 6 bases remaining between them. Here the CDR3 reads CAISPISNQPQHF. The CDR3 nucleotides read TGTGCCATCAGCCCCATTAGCAATCAGCCCCAGCATTTT.

V is TRBV5-5 and J is TRBJ1-2; 7 bases map to TRBD1. The V segment lost 4 bases and the J segment 4 bases; nucleotides outside the gene matches: 22. CDR3 length equals 19 residues. The germline CDR1 and CDR2 sequences are SGHKS and YYEKEE (reference sequence). For the CDR3, the DNA is TGTGCCAGCAGCCTAGCTCCCTCAGGGGGTGGGCAGGGTTCCTATGGCTACACCTTC. Protein sequence: CASSLAPSGGGQGSYGYTF.

The V call is TRBV2, the J call TRBJ1-4; D is unclear. The germline V and J ends were trimmed by 8 bases and 8 bases, with 12 bases remaining between them. The germline V gene encodes CDR1 SNHLY and CDR2 FYNNEI. The CDR3 runs to 12 residues. As DNA, the CDR3 is TGTGCCAGCCAATCGGTGGAGGAAAAACTGTTTTTT. It specifies CASQSVEEKLFF.

This clone was recorded once. J is TRBJ1-1 and V is TRBV11-2, with D possibly TRBD1 on 6 matching bases. Germline V gene lookup returns CDR1 SGHAT and CDR2 FQNNGV. Trimming removed 1 base at V and 6 bases at J, with 12 bases between. CDR3 length: 14 amino acids. Here the CDR3 reads CASSLANRVAEAFF. The DNA of the CDR3 is TGTGCCAGCAGCTTAGCCAACAGGGTAGCTGAAGCTTTCTTT. The variable domain in full, completed from reference TRBV11-2 and TRBJ1-1, reads EAGVAQSPRYKIIEKRQSVAFWCNPISGHATLYWYQQILGQGPKLLIQFQNNGVVDDSQLPKDRFSAERLKGVDSTLKIQPAKLEDSAVYLCASSLANRVAEAFFGQGTRLTVV.

The chain links TRBV6-2 or TRBV6-3 to TRBJ2-5; 13 bases map to TRBD2. The CDR3 length is 15 residues. The ends lost 4 bases at V and 4 bases at J; junction bases unmatched: 3. Per germline, CDR1 MNHEY and CDR2 SVGEGT. CDR3 amino acids: CASSLGLAGRETQYF. The CDR3, as DNA: TGTGCCAGCAGTTTGGGACTAGCGGGGAGAGAGACCCAGTACTTC.

The CDR3 DNA is TGTCCTAGGAGGGGCGAGTGTGAAAAACTGTTTTTT. It encodes CPRRGECEKLFF. This chain connects TRBV21-1 to TRBJ1-4. TRBV21-1 is labeled a pseudogene. CDR3 length: 12 amino acids.

The V and J genes are TRBV15 and TRBJ2-5; 12 nucleotides line up with TRBD2. With 0 bases clipped from V and 0 bases from J, the junction kept 11 bases outside the gene matches. Germline V gene data show CDR1 as LNHNV and CDR2 as YYDKDF (reference sequence). This CDR3 comprises 20 residues. Written as DNA, the CDR3 is TGTGCCACCAGCAGAGAGGGAGGGCTAACTAGCGGGGGGAACCAAGAGACCCAGTACTTC. Protein product: CATSREGGLTSGGNQETQYF.

This clone was detected only once. The chain couples TRBV2 to TRBJ2-1; 9 bases are shared with TRBD2. Germline loops: CDR1 SNHLY, CDR2 FYNNEI. The CDR3 extends over 15 amino acids. The junction had 9 bases not matched to a gene; V was cut back by 3 bases and J by 9 bases. CDR3 nucleotide sequence: TGTGCCAGCAGTGAGATGGCGGGGGGGCTCTCTGAGCAGTTCTTC. It translates to CASSEMAGGLSEQFF.

The chain recombines TRBV7-2 with TRBJ2-3; D is possibly TRBD2 (6 bases). The CDR3 extends over 14 amino acids. V was clipped by 1 base and J by 6 bases, with 11 bases between them. Germline V gene data show CDR1 as SGHTA and CDR2 as FQGNSA. The CDR3 DNA follows: TGTGCCAGCAGCTTAGGGTCTAGCGTCGATACGCAGTATTTT. This sequence encodes CASSLGSSVDTQYF.

This clone was counted a single time. The rearrangement joins TRBV2 to TRBJ1-1; D remains unclear. Per germline, CDR1 SNHLY and CDR2 FYNNEI. The CDR3 is 16 residues long. Trimming pared 0 bases from V and 6 bases from J, leaving 17 bases between. CDR3 in amino acids: CASSEALQPNRAEAFF. DNA of the CDR3: TGTGCCAGCAGTGAAGCGCTTCAACCAAATCGGGCTGAAGCTTTCTTT.

The chain has TRBV13 and TRBJ1-2; D not certain. The CDR3 consists of 16 residues. The germline V gene has CDR1 PRHDT and CDR2 FYEKMQ (reference sequence). Trimming left V 2 bases short and J 8 bases short, with 21 bases between. The CDR3 region has the DNA TGTGCCAGCAGCTTAATGCTGAAGTCTACCTCCCGGGGCTACACCTTC. Translation: CASSLMLKSTSRGYTF.